The source of this TCR beta chain is a study of OX40 agonist ivuxolimab in advanced cancers. Study context: Past anti-PD-1, anti-PD-L1 or anti-CTLA-4 therapy was accepted, and 30% to 50% had received some.

The table came from immunoSEQ multiplex PCR; TCRdb's copy has only in-frame clones and leaves some out. Of tens of thousands of clones listed, 89% are singletons. Trimming cost V 1 base and J 5 bases, with 12 bases left between them. CDR1 is SGHTA, CDR2 FQGNSA, per germline. This CDR3 is 15 amino acids long. This clonotype was obtained from an adult with an advanced solid tumor such as melanoma, head and neck, liver or kidney cancer. J is TRBJ2-4 and V is TRBV7-2; D possibly corresponds to TRBD2 (5 bases). Sequencing used CD4+ or CD8+ T cells sorted from blood, obtained in a trial of the OX40 agonist ivuxolimab. The CDR3 spells CASSLEGAVENIQYF. In DNA form, the CDR3 reads TGTGCCAGCAGCTTAGAGGGAGCGGTCGAAAACATTCAGTACTTC.